This record looks at one TCR beta chain sequence and its context. With 2 bases clipped from V and 3 bases from J, the junction kept 0 bases outside the gene matches. CDR3 length: 13 residues. Germline assignment: CDR1 MNHEY and CDR2 SVGAGI. The authors' processing: Estimation of nucleated cell counts was performed using reference gene primer amplification. Only in-frame clones appear in the TCRdb table, and some are missing; sequencing was by immunoSEQ multiplex PCR. The V and J calls and the clone size are those of that table, but D and trimming were determined from the DNA. Among about 150,000 clones listed, roughly 80% were seen once. These data come from a study of blood T cell repertoires in COVID-19. Overall study: Acute and convalescent COVID-19 samples came from the United States, Italy and Spain. Nucleic acid was either cDNA or gDNA, and it came from T cells, B-cell-depleted T cells, or PBMCs.

Sequencing input: peripheral blood. This sequence originates from a human donor in a cohort sampled during active COVID-19. The chain employs TRBV6-5 and TRBJ1-2; 7 nucleotides agree with TRBD1. CDR3 loop: CASSYGTDYGYTF. The CDR3, as DNA: TGTGCCAGCAGTTACGGGACAGACTATGGCTACACCTTC.